One sample yielded the 32 T cell receptor beta chains listed below, sequenced in a study of shared clonotypes between healthy human individuals. CD45RO-negative CD8 cells positively selected for CCR7 made up the naive population, which excluded terminally differentiated effector memory CD45RA+ cells. The method was immunoSEQ multiplex PCR; TCRdb's version includes in-frame clones alone and lacks a portion of them. Altogether hundreds of thousands of clones are present, 80% to 95% being singletons, with the ten largest covering 20% to 30%. The sample was naive CD8+ T cells sorted from blood. These receptor sequences come from a man aged 25-45 years in good health.

The V gene is TRBV6-4, the J gene TRBJ2-7; D not resolved. V was cut by 6 bases and J by 0 bases, with 6 bases left in between. From germline, CDR1 is MRHNA and CDR2 SNTAGT. The CDR3 contains 12 residues. Here the CDR3 reads CASRGSSYEQYF. The CDR3 coding sequence is TGTGCCAGCAGGGGAAGCTCCTACGAGCAGTACTTC.

This sequence joins TRBV19 and TRBJ2-1; 8 bases line up with TRBD2. CDR1 and CDR2 (germline): LNHDA, SQIVND (reference sequence). The J segment lost 6 bases and the V segment lost 4 bases, leaving 17 bases of the junction unmatched. The CDR3 is made up of 18 amino acids. The CDR3 DNA reads TGTGCCAGTAGTACCCGACTAGCGACAGACCACCTAACCAATGAGCAGTTCTTC. The encoded protein is CASSTRLATDHLTNEQFF.

J is TRBJ2-7 and V is TRBV7-2; 7 bases match TRBD2. From germline, CDR1 is SGHTA and CDR2 FQGNSA. V trimming: 5 bases; J trimming: 1 base; junction bases outside the gene matches: 2. The CDR3 spans 13 residues. CDR3 sequence: CASSRGLSYEQYF. In nucleotides, the CDR3 is TGTGCCAGCAGCAGGGGACTATCCTACGAGCAGTACTTC.

The chain uses TRBV4-1 and TRBJ2-3; 8 bases align to TRBD2. Germline CDR1 and CDR2: MGHRA and YSYEKL. With V trimmed by 0 bases and J by 4 bases, 12 bases remained unmatched. This CDR3 contains 18 residues. The CDR3 DNA is TGCGCCAGCAGCCAAGATCCTCATAGCGCGGGAGGCGCAGATACGCAGTATTTT. It encodes CASSQDPHSAGGADTQYF.

The V call is TRBV9, the J call TRBJ2-2, with 10 bases fitting TRBD2. The V and J ends lost 5 bases and 0 bases, in that order; junction bases with no gene match: 7. CDR1 and CDR2 from the germline V gene are SGDLS and YYNGEE. The CDR3 consists of 17 residues. The CDR3 sequence: CASSALAGATNTGELFF. The CDR3 DNA sequence: TGTGCCAGCAGTGCCCTAGCGGGAGCCACGAACACCGGGGAGCTGTTTTTT.

The rearrangement joins TRBV4-1 to TRBJ2-3; 14 nucleotides agree with TRBD2. Germline assignment: CDR1 MGHRA and CDR2 YSYEKL. This CDR3 is 18 amino acids long. V dropped 5 bases and J dropped 0; count of bases not matched to a gene: 7. CDR3 protein: CASSDGLAGGPSTDTQYF. CDR3 nucleotides: TGCGCCAGCAGCGATGGACTAGCGGGAGGTCCGAGCACAGATACGCAGTATTTT.

The table lists this clone with a few counts. The chain links TRBV4-2 to TRBJ1-5, with 8 positions matching TRBD1. CDR1 LGHNA and CDR2 YNFKEQ come from the germline V gene. CDR3 length equals 16 residues. Unmatched junction bases numbered 6, after V lost 0 bases and J lost 5 bases. The CDR3 sequence is CASSQEAQGAYQPQHF. CDR3 coding DNA: TGTGCCAGCAGCCAAGAAGCGCAGGGGGCTTATCAGCCCCAGCATTTT.

CDR3 DNA: TGTGCCAGCAGCGGAGGACAGGGTGGGCTCGACGTGTCCTACGAGCAGTACTTC. It codes for CASSGGQGGLDVSYEQYF. The genes are TRBV5-5 and TRBJ2-7; 8 nucleotides line up with TRBD1. This CDR3 has 18 amino acids. The V segment lost 4 bases and the J segment 1 base; nucleotides outside the gene matches: 16. Germline V gene lookup returns CDR1 SGHKS and CDR2 YYEKEE (reference sequence).

The gene calls are TRBV9 and TRBJ2-7; 9 bases match TRBD1. This CDR3 contains 15 residues. J was trimmed by 7 bases and V by 4 bases; bases with no gene match: 12. Germline CDR1 and CDR2: SGDLS and YYNGEE. For the CDR3, the DNA is TGTGCCAGCAGCTCGAACCCGGGACAGGGAAGGGAGCAGTACTTC. The encoded protein is CASSSNPGQGREQYF.

The genes are TRBV21-1 and TRBJ2-5; TRBD2 reflects the table's D call only, with no check against the DNA. TRBV21-1 is deemed a pseudogene. The CDR3 spans 14 residues. The CDR3 DNA follows: TGTGCCAGCAGCTCACGGACTAGCGGAGAGACCCAGTACTTC. It yields the protein CASSSRTSGETQYF.

The V and J genes are TRBV19 and TRBJ1-1; no clear D. The length of the CDR3 is 17 residues. Trimming removed 3 bases from V and 0 bases from J, with 17 bases in between. CDR1 is LNHDA, CDR2 SQIVND, per germline (reference sequence). The CDR3 nucleotides are TGTGCCAGTAGTATGGGGAGTCCACTAAGTATGAACACTGAAGCTTTCTTT. It is translated as CASSMGSPLSMNTEAFF.

The chain links TRBV30 to TRBJ2-1; D remains unclear. CDR3 length: 14 residues. Trimming left V 1 base short and J 8 bases short, with 15 bases between. The germline V gene has CDR1 GTSNPN and CDR2 SVGIG (reference sequence). The CDR3 loop reads CAWSGFFGPHEQFF. Written as DNA, the CDR3 is TGTGCCTGGAGTGGATTTTTTGGCCCCCATGAGCAGTTCTTC.

In this sample, this clone turned up a few times. The chain has TRBV7-2 and TRBJ1-2, with 10 bases identical to TRBD1. Trimming cost V 4 bases and J 8 bases; bases outside gene matches: 7. Germline V gene sequence: CDR1 SGHTA, CDR2 FQGNSA. There are 14 residues in the CDR3. CDR3 sequence reads: CASSYGTGVAGYTF. CDR3 in DNA: TGTGCCAGCAGCTACGGGACAGGGGTGGCGGGCTACACCTTC. Drawing the rest from reference TRBV7-2 and TRBJ1-2, the complete variable domain is GAGVSQSPSNKVTEKGKDVELRCDPISGHTALYWYRQSLGQGLEFLIYFQGNSAPDKSGLPSDRFSAERTGGSVSTLTIQRTQQEDSAVYLCASSYGTGVAGYTFGSGTRLTVV.

V is TRBV27 and J is TRBJ2-7; D gene unclear. Trimming removed 6 bases from V and 6 bases from J, with 12 bases in between. This CDR3 has 12 residues. The germline V gene has CDR1 MNHEY and CDR2 SMNVEV (reference sequence). The CDR3 here is CASRRGWAEQYF. The CDR3 bases are TGTGCCAGCAGGCGCGGCTGGGCCGAGCAGTACTTC.

The chain joins TRBV11-2 to TRBJ2-1, with D maybe TRBD1 (5 bases). Germline CDR1 SGHAT, CDR2 FQNNGV. The CDR3 consists of 18 residues. Trimming removed 3 bases from V and 0 bases from J, with 18 bases in between. This CDR3 is CASSLGQRVWGSYNEQFF. The DNA of the CDR3 is TGTGCCAGCAGCTTGGGGCAAAGGGTCTGGGGCTCCTACAATGAGCAGTTCTTC.

The chain combines TRBV11-2 with TRBJ2-3; 9 positions match TRBD2. This CDR3 is built from 18 residues. The germline CDR1 and CDR2 sequences are SGHAT and FQNNGV. Trimming removed 0 bases from V and 2 bases from J; junction bases left unmatched: 9. Here the CDR3 reads CASSLDWLAGEPTDTQYF. As DNA, the CDR3 is TGTGCCAGCAGCTTAGATTGGTTAGCGGGGGAACCCACAGATACGCAGTATTTT.

This clone was seen just once. The rearrangement uses TRBV6-1 and TRBJ1-5; D uncertain. V shed 2 bases and J shed 0 bases, with 17 bases lying between them. Germline values: CDR1 MNHNS, CDR2 SASEGT. The CDR3 consists of 18 residues. CDR3 residues: CASSERQRGRYSNQPQHF. The CDR3 nucleotides are TGTGCCAGCAGTGAAAGACAACGCGGCAGGTATAGCAATCAGCCCCAGCATTTT.

CDR3 in amino acids: CASSLGSGSYNEQFF. CDR3 coding DNA: TGTGCCAGCAGCCTGGGATCAGGATCCTACAATGAGCAGTTCTTC. The genes are TRBV7-9 and TRBJ2-1; D call uncertain. The V end was cut by 5 bases, the J end by 1 base, with 12 bases between. This CDR3 comprises 15 residues. The germline gives CDR1 SEHNR, CDR2 FQNEAQ (reference sequence).

The chain carries TRBV5-1 and TRBJ2-5, with D possibly matching TRBD2 (6 bases). V lost 3 bases to trimming and J lost 4 bases, with 10 bases between them. Germline V lookup: CDR1 SGHRS, CDR2 YFSETQ. The CDR3 is 13 amino acids. In DNA, the CDR3 is TGCGCCAGCAGCTCCCGGGAGACAGAGACCCAGTACTTC. Its protein product is CASSSRETETQYF.

In this sample, this clone turned up a few times. This chain connects TRBV29-1 to TRBJ1-1, with D unresolved. There are 13 residues in the CDR3. V lost 3 bases and J 0 bases, leaving 8 bases between the germline ends. Looked up from germline, CDR1 is SQVTM and CDR2 is ANQGSEA. Here the CDR3 DNA reads TGCAGCGTTGACTCTGGGATGAACACTGAAGCTTTCTTT. It is translated as CSVDSGMNTEAFF.

This clone was seen a few times. This chain joins TRBV7-2 and TRBJ2-1, with D perhaps matching TRBD1 (6 bases). Germline V gives CDR1 SGHTA, CDR2 FQGNSA. This CDR3 comprises 13 residues. The V end lost 1 base, the J end lost 10 bases, and 11 bases lay between the germline ends. CDR3 nucleotide sequence: TGTGCCAGCAGCTTAGTTGTGGGACACGAGCAGTTCTTC. The encoded protein is CASSLVVGHEQFF.

The chain carries TRBV20-1 and TRBJ2-1; TRBD2 might be the D (5 bases). The length of the CDR3 is 11 residues. V was shortened by 6 bases and J by 7 bases, with 10 bases between the two germline ends. Germline CDR1 reads DFQATT; CDR2 reads SNEGSKA (reference sequence). DNA for the CDR3: TGCAGTGCAGAGGGTGTGAATGAGCAGTTCTTC. Its protein product is CSAEGVNEQFF.

The J gene is TRBJ1-3, the V gene TRBV15; 11 bases match TRBD1. V was pared by 5 bases and J by 4 bases, with 1 base of the junction left unmatched. The CDR3 extends over 14 amino acids. Germline-derived CDR1 and CDR2 are LNHNV and YYDKDF (reference sequence). The DNA of the CDR3 is TGTGCCACCAGCGGACAGGGGGCAGGAAACACCATATATTTT. As protein: CATSGQGAGNTIYF. Combining the CDR3 with reference TRBV15 and TRBJ1-3 gives the whole variable domain DAMVIQNPRYQVTQFGKPVTLSCSQTLNHNVMYWYQQKSSQAPKLLFHYYDKDFNNEADTPDNFQSRRPNTSFCFLDIRSPGLGDTAMYLCATSGQGAGNTIYFGEGSWLTVV.

The V and J genes are TRBV7-7 and TRBJ2-5, with D possibly called TRBD1 or TRBD2 (5 bases each). Germline V gives CDR1 SSHAT, CDR2 FNYEAQ (reference sequence). There are 14 residues in the CDR3. Deletions cut 3 bases from V and 2 bases from J, with 10 bases between. The DNA for the CDR3 is TGTGCCAGCAGCTTGGGGACGGAGCAAGAGACCCAGTACTTC. The encoded protein is CASSLGTEQETQYF. Drawing the rest from reference TRBV7-7 and TRBJ2-5, the complete variable domain is GAGVSQSPRYKVTKRGQDVTLRCDPISSHATLYWYQQALGQGPEFLTYFNYEAQPDKSGLPSDRFSAERPEGSISTLTIQRTEQRDSAMYRCASSLGTEQETQYFGPGTRLLVL.

The chain links TRBV7-9 to TRBJ1-4; 10 nucleotides align to TRBD1. This CDR3 comprises 14 residues. V was clipped by 5 bases and J by 8 bases; unmatched bases: 5. Germline V gene sequence: CDR1 SEHNR, CDR2 FQNEAQ (reference sequence). The CDR3 nucleotides read TGTGCCAGCAGCCCTCGGACAGGGGGGGAAAAACTGTTTTTT. It translates to CASSPRTGGEKLFF.

The gene calls are TRBV6-1 and TRBJ2-5; 8 bases map to TRBD2. Per the germline V gene, CDR1 is MNHNS and CDR2 is SASEGT. Trimming removed 9 bases from V and 3 bases from J; junction bases left unmatched: 12. The CDR3 extends over 15 amino acids. The DNA for the CDR3 is TGTGCCAGTGGCCAATGGGGGACTAGAGAAGAGACCCAGTACTTC. Amino acid sequence: CASGQWGTREETQYF.

This clone has only a few counts. CDR3 nucleotide sequence: TGTGCCAGCAGCGTAGACGGTGGAGGGGCTGAAGCTTTCTTT. This sequence encodes CASSVDGGGAEAFF. V is TRBV9 and J is TRBJ1-1; D may be TRBD1 (5 bases). The CDR3 has 14 residues. CDR1 and CDR2 from the germline V gene are SGDLS and YYNGEE. The ends were cut back, 0 bases at V and 6 bases at J, with 12 bases in the middle.

In this sample, this clone turned up once. The chain has TRBV7-9 and TRBJ2-7, with D possibly matching TRBD1 (7 bases). The V end was cut by 2 bases, the J end by 7 bases, with 18 bases between. Germline V CDR1 and CDR2: SEHNR, FQNEAQ (reference sequence). This CDR3 has 15 residues. This chain's CDR3 is CASSLLQGGTLEQYF. The DNA for the CDR3 is TGTGCCAGCAGCTTACTCCAGGGGGGAACATTAGAGCAGTACTTC.

The chain has TRBV29-1 and TRBJ2-2, with TRBD1 matching over 9 bases. The CDR3 has 16 amino acids. J was trimmed by 3 bases and V by 3 bases; bases with no gene match: 8. CDR1 and CDR2 (germline): SQVTM, ANQGSEA. The CDR3 spells CSVDLGTGIDTGELFF. In nucleotides, the CDR3 is TGCAGCGTTGATTTGGGGACAGGGATAGACACCGGGGAGCTGTTTTTT.

V is TRBV6-1 and J is TRBJ2-5, with 9 bases identical to TRBD2. Unmatched junction bases numbered 6, after V lost 7 bases and J lost 0 bases. The V gene's germline CDR1 is MNHNS and CDR2 SASEGT. CDR3 length: 15 residues. CDR3 nucleotide sequence: TGTGCCAGCATCGGACTAGCGACGTACCAAGAGACCCAGTACTTC. Its translation is CASIGLATYQETQYF.

The chain recombines TRBV28 with TRBJ1-5; D unresolved. This CDR3 spans 15 amino acids. V lost 5 bases and J lost 2, with 13 bases in between. Germline V gene lookup returns CDR1 MDHEN and CDR2 SYDVKM. The DNA for the CDR3 is TGTGCCAGCAGTCCCGAGGGAGAGGGCAATCAGCCCCAGCATTTT. Translating it yields CASSPEGEGNQPQHF.

The rearrangement links TRBV9 to TRBJ1-4, with unresolved D. Trimming shortened V by 1 base and J by 8 bases, and 12 bases separated the two germline ends. This CDR3 contains 14 residues. Germline CDR1 reads SGDLS; CDR2 reads YYNGEE. The CDR3 protein is CASSVKGVDEKLFF. CDR3 DNA sequence: TGTGCCAGCAGCGTAAAGGGAGTCGACGAAAAACTGTTTTTT.